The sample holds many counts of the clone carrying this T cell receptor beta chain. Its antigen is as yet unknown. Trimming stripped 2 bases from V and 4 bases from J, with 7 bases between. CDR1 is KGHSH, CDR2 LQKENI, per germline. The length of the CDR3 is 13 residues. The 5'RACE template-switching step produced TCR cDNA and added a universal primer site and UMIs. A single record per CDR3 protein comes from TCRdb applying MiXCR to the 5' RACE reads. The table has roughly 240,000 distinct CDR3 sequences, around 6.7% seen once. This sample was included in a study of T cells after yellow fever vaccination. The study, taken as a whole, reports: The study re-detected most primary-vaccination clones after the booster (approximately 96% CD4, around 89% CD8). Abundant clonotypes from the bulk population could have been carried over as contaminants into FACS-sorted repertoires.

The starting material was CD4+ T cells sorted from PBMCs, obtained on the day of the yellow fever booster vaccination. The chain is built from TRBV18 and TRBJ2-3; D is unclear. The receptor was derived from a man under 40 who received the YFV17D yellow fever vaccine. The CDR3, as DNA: TGTGCCAGCTCACCAGGGGTTCCAGATACGCAGTATTTT. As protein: CASSPGVPDTQYF.